Below are 10 T cell receptor beta chains sequenced from a single sample in a study of CD8+ T cells in alopecia areata. As the sequencing template, cDNA was produced by extracting RNA and reverse transcribing it. Libraries were prepared by immunoSEQ multiplex PCR; TCRdb keeps only in-frame clonotypes and omits some of them. Of about 64,000 clones detected, 40% to 55% appear once; the ten largest clones hold roughly 22%. Treatment meaning: oral pan-JAK inhibitor, 5-10 mg twice daily. The material was CD8+ T cells sorted from blood, obtained at approximately week 36, from a patient treated with tofacitinib. The receptor source for this set is a human donor with alopecia areata.

This sequence joins TRBV29-1 and TRBJ2-7, with TRBD2 identical over 7 bases. CDR3 length: 13 amino acids. From germline, CDR1 is SQVTM and CDR2 ANQGSEA. V was clipped by 7 bases and J by 0 bases; unmatched bases: 6. CDR3 protein: CSAVTSSSYEQYF. The CDR3 DNA reads as TGCAGCGCCGTGACTAGCAGCTCCTACGAGCAGTACTTC.

The V gene is TRBV6-6, the J gene TRBJ2-7; D possibly corresponds to TRBD1 (7 bases). Germline V CDR1 and CDR2: MNHNY, SVGAGI (reference sequence). The CDR3 runs 14 residues. V was pared by 5 bases and J by 6 bases, with 17 bases between. CDR3 in DNA: TGTGCCAGCAGTGTATCAGGGGGGACGGGCGAGCAGTACTTC. Protein sequence: CASSVSGGTGEQYF.

The chain combines TRBV27 with TRBJ1-2; D might be TRBD1 (5 bases). V was shortened by 6 bases and J by 4 bases, with 12 bases between the two germline ends. Germline lookup yields CDR1 MNHEY and CDR2 SMNVEV (reference sequence). The CDR3 spans 13 residues. The CDR3 reads CASSPVGPYGYTF. CDR3 nucleotide sequence: TGTGCCAGCAGCCCGGTGGGGCCCTATGGCTACACCTTC.

The chain recombines TRBV5-1 with TRBJ2-7; D might be TRBD2 (6 bases). V lost 4 bases and J lost 0, with 14 bases in between. The CDR3 has 15 residues. Germline assignment: CDR1 SGHRS and CDR2 YFSETQ. The CDR3 is CASSTGETDSYEQYF. The CDR3 DNA is TGCGCCAGCAGCACGGGGGAGACTGACTCCTACGAGCAGTACTTC.

This clone was detected a few times. This chain joins TRBV30 and TRBJ2-1; D not certain. The CDR3 totals 12 residues. Trimming stripped 2 bases from V and 0 bases from J, with 2 bases between. CDR1 and CDR2 (germline): GTSNPN, SVGIG (reference sequence). Here the CDR3 reads CAWSPSYNEQFF. Written as DNA, the CDR3 is TGTGCCTGGAGTCCCTCCTACAATGAGCAGTTCTTC.

The chain is built from TRBV5-4 and TRBJ2-2; 7 bases match TRBD2. J lost 1 base, V lost 4 bases, and 4 bases had no gene match. The CDR3 is 15 amino acids. Germline assignment: CDR1 SGHNT and CDR2 YYREEE (reference sequence). The CDR3: CASSRKRENTGELFF. The CDR3 DNA sequence: TGTGCCAGCAGCCGAAAGCGGGAGAACACCGGGGAGCTGTTTTTT. The variable domain in full, with the rest retrieved from reference TRBV5-4 and TRBJ2-2, is ETGVTQSPTHLIKTRGQQVTLRCSSQSGHNTVSWYQQALGQGPQFIFQYYREEENGRGNFPPRFSGLQFPNYSSELNVNALELDDSALYLCASSRKRENTGELFFGEGSRLTVL.

This rearrangement joins TRBV7-2 to TRBJ1-4, with unresolved D. Trimming removed 3 bases from V and 8 bases from J, with 13 bases in between. Germline assignment: CDR1 SGHTA and CDR2 FQGNSA. The CDR3 is made up of 14 amino acids. For the CDR3, the DNA is TGTGCCAGCAGCTTGAGAGGGAAAGGAGAAAAACTGTTTTTT. This translates into CASSLRGKGEKLFF.

The table lists this clone with a few counts. The chain links TRBV5-6 to TRBJ2-7; D is undetermined. V was cut by 0 bases and J by 5 bases, with 6 bases left in between. This CDR3 is built from 12 residues. From germline, CDR1 is SGHDT and CDR2 YYEEEE. The CDR3 bases are TGTGCCAGCAGCTTGGAAGGGAACGAGCAGTACTTC. Amino acids: CASSLEGNEQYF.

The rearrangement uses TRBV27 and TRBJ2-5, with 9 bases identical to TRBD1. The ends lost 5 bases at V and 2 bases at J; junction bases unmatched: 3. Germline CDR1 is MNHEY and CDR2 is SMNVEV (reference sequence). The CDR3 is 14 residues long. The DNA for the CDR3 is TGTGCCAGCAGTCTGGGGACAGGGCAAGAGACCCAGTACTTC. It translates to CASSLGTGQETQYF.

V usage is TRBV29-1 and J usage is TRBJ1-2; possible D gene TRBD1, 5 bases. V lost 4 bases to trimming and J lost 3 bases, with 12 bases between them. Per the germline V gene, CDR1 is SQVTM and CDR2 is ANQGSEA. The CDR3 consists of 13 residues. The CDR3, as DNA: TGCAGCGTTGTTGGGCAGGGTGACTATGGCTACACCTTC. Translated, it gives CSVVGQGDYGYTF.